Following are 27 T cell receptor beta chains from one sample sequenced in a study of regulatory T cells in long-lasting Graves disease. Described time point: newly diagnosed GD, antithyroid drugs for less than 3 months. RNA extracted from PBMCs served as the sequencing template. Construction of the TCR beta libraries employed iRepertoire HTBI primers in conjunction with Arm-PCR of CDR3 regions. TCRdb independently ran MiXCR on the multiplex PCR reads; one entry per CDR3 protein. The sample gives hundreds of thousands of distinct CDR3 sequences, 15% of which show up once; 20% to 25% is in the top ten. The sequenced sample was peripheral blood mononuclear cells (PBMCs), obtained at new diagnosis, from a patient treated with antithyroid drugs. The receptors shown here come from a female donor with Graves disease.

This clonotype was counted ten times or more. V is TRBV5-5 and J is TRBJ1-1; D not certain. The germline CDR1 and CDR2 sequences are SGHKS and YYEKEE (reference sequence). The CDR3 is made up of 13 amino acids. The germline V and J ends were trimmed by 4 bases and 6 bases, with 13 bases remaining between them. The CDR3 loop reads CASSVPGRSEAFF. In nucleotides, the CDR3 is TGTGCCAGCAGCGTCCCGGGTAGGTCTGAAGCTTTCTTT.

J is TRBJ1-2 and V is TRBV20-1, with 8 positions matching TRBD1. V shed 3 bases, J shed 3 bases, and the junction held 3 bases outside the gene matches. This CDR3 spans 13 amino acids. Germline-derived CDR1 and CDR2 are DFQATT and SNEGSKA (reference sequence). The CDR3 DNA is TGCAGTGCTAGGGACAGGGACGACTATGGCTACACCTTC. Translating gives CSARDRDDYGYTF.

Concerning this clonotype itself: A read error may explain this, as a much larger clone is one base away. The chain recombines TRBV30 with TRBJ2-2, with TRBD2 matching over 8 bases. CDR1 and CDR2 (germline): GTSNPN, SVGIG (reference sequence). CDR3 length: 15 amino acids. CDR3 DNA sequence: TGTGCCTGGGTGCCCGGGGGGGCAGGGACCGGGGAGCCGTTTTTT. Protein: CAWVPGGAGTGEPFF.

This clonotype was counted ten times or more. The chain combines TRBV20-1 with TRBJ2-1; 8 bases are a match to TRBD2. The CDR3 is made up of 18 amino acids. The V segment lost 4 bases and the J segment 0 bases; nucleotides outside the gene matches: 14. Germline-derived CDR1 and CDR2 are DFQATT and SNEGSKA (reference sequence). The CDR3 region is CSANSILGGGSSYNEQFF. CDR3 sequence (DNA): TGCAGTGCTAATTCGATCCTGGGCGGGGGGAGCTCCTACAATGAGCAGTTCTTC.

The genes are TRBV6-2 or TRBV6-3 and TRBJ1-2, with TRBD1 matching 9 bases. Germline-derived CDR1 and CDR2 are MNHEY and SVGEGT. CDR3 length: 14 residues. V shed 10 bases and J 9 bases; nucleotides not matched to a gene: 15. The CDR3, as DNA: TGTGCCACCAACAGGGACAGGGCCTGGAGTAGCTACACCTTC. This sequence encodes CATNRDRAWSSYTF.

The chain has TRBV19 and TRBJ1-1, with 8 bases matching TRBD1. With V trimmed by 3 bases and J by 1 base, 7 bases remained unmatched. CDR1 LNHDA and CDR2 SQIVND come from the germline V gene (reference sequence). This CDR3 contains 16 residues. CDR3 loop: CASSIPRGRTNTEAFF. CDR3 DNA sequence: TGTGCCAGTAGTATCCCCAGGGGGCGGACGAACACTGAAGCTTTCTTT. The full variable domain, rest sourced from reference TRBV19 and TRBJ1-1, is DGGITQSPKYLFRKEGQNVTLSCEQNLNHDAMYWYRQDPGQGLRLIYYSQIVNDFQKGDIAEGYSVSREKKESFPLTVTSAQKNPTAFYLCASSIPRGRTNTEAFFGQGTRLTVV.

The chain joins TRBV28 to TRBJ2-7; no firm D call. The germline V gene has CDR1 MDHEN and CDR2 SYDVKM. V was trimmed by 6 bases and J by 2 bases, leaving 14 bases between them. This CDR3 is built from 14 residues. Written as DNA, the CDR3 is TGTGCCAGCAGCGCTGAAGACAAAACCTACGAGCAGTACTTC. Translated, it gives CASSAEDKTYEQYF.

This chain links TRBV6-5 with TRBJ2-2; weak D call: TRBD1 (6 bases). Germline CDR1 and CDR2: MNHEY and SVGAGI. This CDR3 comprises 16 residues. V lost 0 bases and J lost 4, with 12 bases in between. The CDR3 DNA sequence: TGTGCCAGCAGTTACTCGACCCGAGGGGGCACCGGGGAGCTGTTTTTT. This gives the protein CASSYSTRGGTGELFF.

Comments on this clonotype: A far larger clone is one nucleotide away, so this likely arose from a read error. The chain links TRBV5-1 to TRBJ2-4; 9 bases match TRBD1. This CDR3 comprises 21 residues. Germline CDR1 is SGHRS and CDR2 is YFSETQ. The DNA for the CDR3 is TGCGCCAGCAGCAGCCTTAGCGCCGGGACAGGGTCGGAAAGAGGTTCCTATGGCCACACCTTC. Amino acids: CASSSLSAGTGSERGSYGHTF.

This clonotype was picked up a small number of times. This sequence joins TRBV29-1 and TRBJ2-7; TRBD1 is a possible D gene (5 bases). V gave up 4 bases and J gave up 4 bases, with 8 bases separating them. This CDR3 has 11 residues. The germline CDR1 and CDR2 sequences are SQVTM and ANQGSEA. The CDR3 nucleotides read TGCAGCGTTGTTGACAGTTACGAGCAGTACTTC. Its translation is CSVVDSYEQYF.

The sample holds many counts of this clonotype. V and J are TRBV20-1 and TRBJ2-7, with D possibly TRBD2 on 5 matching bases. CDR1 DFQATT and CDR2 SNEGSKA come from the germline V gene (reference sequence). The V gene lost 5 bases and the J gene lost 2 bases, with 16 bases spanning the gap. The CDR3 totals 14 residues. CDR3 protein: CSAPPSGKTYEQYF. CDR3 bases: TGCAGTGCTCCCCCGTCGGGGAAGACCTACGAGCAGTACTTC.

This clonotype was counted a single time. This CDR3 is CAISEPLYQIPLTDTQYF. The CDR3 DNA is TGTGCCATCAGTGAGCCCCTTTACCAGATTCCTCTCACAGATACGCAGTATTTT. J is TRBJ2-3 and V is TRBV10-3, with D unresolved. The CDR3 consists of 18 residues. V lost 2 bases, J lost 2 bases, and 20 bases lay in between. From germline, CDR1 is ENHRY and CDR2 SYGVKD.

The chain carries TRBV5-6 and TRBJ2-5; no clear D gene. Trimming took off 4 bases at V and 5 bases at J, with 9 bases between the two ends. Germline V lookup: CDR1 SGHDT, CDR2 YYEEEE. The CDR3 is made up of 12 amino acids. The CDR3 region is CASSQPMETQYF. The CDR3, as DNA: TGTGCCAGCAGCCAACCCATGGAGACCCAGTACTTC.

Many counts were recorded for this clonotype. The CDR3 loop is CASSPVLPEQFF. The CDR3 DNA sequence: TGTGCCAGCTCACCAGTCCTCCCGGAGCAGTTCTTC. This chain uses TRBV18 with TRBJ2-1, with no clear D. V was cut by 2 bases and J by 10 bases, with 9 bases left in between. CDR1 and CDR2 (germline): KGHSH, LQKENI. The CDR3 covers 12 residues.

This clonotype has only a few counts. The rearrangement uses TRBV6-1 and TRBJ1-2; TRBD1 matches 10 bases. This CDR3 contains 16 residues. The germline V gene encodes CDR1 MNHNS and CDR2 SASEGT. Trimming removed 2 bases from V and 3 bases from J; junction bases left unmatched: 6. CDR3 bases: TGTGCCAGCAGTGAACGACAGGGGGCGGCGTACTATGGCTACACCTTC. Translation: CASSERQGAAYYGYTF.

This clonotype has ten or more counts. The chain uses TRBV28 and TRBJ2-1; TRBD2 agrees at 9 bases. Trimming took 3 bases from V and 10 from J; bases not matched to a gene: 10. The CDR3 is made up of 15 amino acids. Per the germline V gene, CDR1 is MDHEN and CDR2 is SYDVKM. The CDR3 reads CASSFGGRALGEQFF. As DNA, the CDR3 is TGTGCCAGCAGTTTTGGCGGGAGGGCCTTAGGGGAGCAGTTCTTC.

The J gene is TRBJ2-2, the V gene TRBV27, with 11 bases fitting TRBD2. V shed 5 bases, J shed 5 bases, and the junction held 4 bases outside the gene matches. Germline values: CDR1 MNHEY, CDR2 SMNVEV (reference sequence). The CDR3 consists of 15 residues. The CDR3 sequence: CASSPTSGGTGELFF. For the CDR3, the DNA is TGTGCCAGCAGTCCAACTAGCGGGGGAACCGGGGAGCTGTTTTTT.

This clonotype has a count of ten or more. CDR3 DNA: TGTGCCAGCAGGACCGGGACAGACTACGAGCAGTACTTC. Translated, it gives CASRTGTDYEQYF. The genes are TRBV12-3 or TRBV12-4 and TRBJ2-7; 7 nucleotides agree with TRBD1. The CDR3 length is 13 residues. The junction had 5 bases not matched to a gene; V was cut back by 6 bases and J by 3 bases.

The rearrangement joins TRBV7-9 to TRBJ2-7, with 13 nucleotides matching TRBD2. Germline V gene data show CDR1 as SEHNR and CDR2 as FQNEAQ (reference sequence). V lost 5 bases, J lost 3 bases, and 7 bases stayed unmatched. The CDR3 runs 16 residues. The CDR3 loop reads CASSRTSGSGRYEQYF. The CDR3 DNA reads TGTGCCAGCAGCCGGACTAGCGGGAGCGGGCGCTACGAGCAGTACTTC.

To note about this clonotype: A far larger clone is one nucleotide away, so this likely arose from a read error. This rearrangement joins TRBV7-3 to TRBJ2-3, with TRBD2 as a possible D gene (6 bases). The tail of the sequence fits TRBJ2-1 better, so the J call may be wrong. The CDR3 is 15 residues long. Germline CDR1 is SGHTA and CDR2 is FQGTGA. The DNA of the CDR3 is TGTGCCAGCAGCTCTAACGGGGGTCTGGGGTATGAGCAGTTCTTC. Its protein is CASSSNGGLGYEQFF.

This clonotype was seen only a few times. This sequence joins TRBV15 and TRBJ1-1; D is possibly TRBD1 (5 bases). Trimming left V 6 bases short and J 0 bases short, with 17 bases between. The germline CDR1 and CDR2 sequences are LNHNV and YYDKDF (reference sequence). The CDR3 length is 16 residues. CDR3 in amino acids: CATRTGTTGMNTEAFF. The CDR3, as DNA: TGTGCCACCAGAACGGGGACGACGGGTATGAACACTGAAGCTTTCTTT.

This rearrangement joins TRBV6-1 to TRBJ2-2, with D perhaps assigned TRBD1 or TRBD2 (6 bases each). This CDR3 has 16 amino acids. Germline V gives CDR1 MNHNS, CDR2 SASEGT. The V gene lost 6 bases and the J gene lost 3 bases, with 17 bases spanning the gap. CDR3: CASSVTQGTHTGELFF. The CDR3, as DNA: TGTGCCAGCAGCGTAACGCAGGGGACTCACACCGGGGAGCTGTTTTTT.

The CDR3 is CASSEKHSTEAFF. CDR3 DNA sequence: TGTGCCAGCAGTGAAAAGCACAGCACTGAAGCTTTCTTT. This chain uses TRBV6-1 with TRBJ1-1, with D unclear. The CDR3 has 13 residues. V gave up 2 bases and J gave up 4 bases, with 8 bases separating them. The germline CDR1 and CDR2 sequences are MNHNS and SASEGT.

This clonotype was seen only a few times. It is likely a read error, because the conserved phenylalanine at the end of the CDR3 is missing. It is unclear where the CDR3 begins or ends on the DNA, so no DNA is shown, and the CDR3 is as TCRdb lists it. The gene calls are TRBV11-1 and TRBJ2-7; TRBD1, the table's D call, lacks a check against the DNA. From its first to its last residue, the CDR3 has 8 amino acids. The germline gives CDR1 SGHAT, CDR2 FQDESV (reference sequence). CDR3 protein: CASSLRAG.

This clonotype showed up many times. The chain employs TRBV28 and TRBJ2-7; D gene uncertain. The CDR3 has 13 residues. CDR1 and CDR2 (germline): MDHEN, SYDVKM. V lost 3 bases and J lost 6, with 12 bases in between. The CDR3 region is CASSFGFGSEQYF. The CDR3 DNA is TGTGCCAGCAGTTTCGGGTTCGGTTCCGAGCAGTACTTC.

This clonotype was counted once. The chain links TRBV12-3 or TRBV12-4 to TRBJ2-1; D remains ambiguous. The CDR3 extends over 12 amino acids. The CDR3 loop is CAAGPAYNEQFF. The CDR3 DNA follows: TGTGCGGCCGGGCCCGCCTACAATGAGCAGTTCTTC.

V and J are TRBV20-1 and TRBJ1-1, with D perhaps matching TRBD1 (5 bases). Germline V lookup: CDR1 DFQATT, CDR2 SNEGSKA (reference sequence). The ends were cut back, 6 bases at V and 0 bases at J, with 26 bases in the middle. The CDR3 spans 18 residues. The CDR3 nucleotides read TGCAGTGCCTTAGAACAGGCGCCGACCCGCATTATGAACACTGAAGCTTTCTTT. Its protein product is CSALEQAPTRIMNTEAFF.